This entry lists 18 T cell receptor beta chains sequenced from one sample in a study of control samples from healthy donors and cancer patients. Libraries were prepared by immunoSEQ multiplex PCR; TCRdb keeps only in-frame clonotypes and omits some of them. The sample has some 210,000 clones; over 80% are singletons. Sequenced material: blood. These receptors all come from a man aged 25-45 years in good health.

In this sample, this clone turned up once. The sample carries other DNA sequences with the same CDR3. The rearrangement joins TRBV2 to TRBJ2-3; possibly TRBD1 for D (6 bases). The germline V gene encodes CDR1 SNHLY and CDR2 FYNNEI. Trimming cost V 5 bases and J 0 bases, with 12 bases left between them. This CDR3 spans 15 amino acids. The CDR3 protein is CASSLGHPSTDTQYF. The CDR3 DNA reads TGTGCCAGCAGTCTGGGACACCCTAGCACAGATACGCAGTATTTT.

This chain's CDR3 is CASTAGTRPNYGYTF. As DNA, the CDR3 is TGTGCCAGCACGGCAGGGACCCGACCCAACTATGGCTACACCTTC. The J gene is TRBJ1-2, the V gene TRBV6-5; D possibly corresponds to TRBD1 (5 bases). The germline V and J ends were trimmed by 7 bases and 2 bases, with 17 bases remaining between them. Germline lookup yields CDR1 MNHEY and CDR2 SVGAGI. This CDR3 region has 15 residues.

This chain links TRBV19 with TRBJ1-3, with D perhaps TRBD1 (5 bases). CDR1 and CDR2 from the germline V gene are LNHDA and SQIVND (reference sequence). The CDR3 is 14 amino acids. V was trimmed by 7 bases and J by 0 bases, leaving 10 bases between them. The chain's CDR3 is CASIGQVSGNTIYF. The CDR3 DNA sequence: TGTGCCAGTATAGGACAAGTCTCTGGAAACACCATATATTTT. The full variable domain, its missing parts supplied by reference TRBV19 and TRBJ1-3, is DGGITQSPKYLFRKEGQNVTLSCEQNLNHDAMYWYRQDPGQGLRLIYYSQIVNDFQKGDIAEGYSVSREKKESFPLTVTSAQKNPTAFYLCASIGQVSGNTIYFGEGSWLTVV.

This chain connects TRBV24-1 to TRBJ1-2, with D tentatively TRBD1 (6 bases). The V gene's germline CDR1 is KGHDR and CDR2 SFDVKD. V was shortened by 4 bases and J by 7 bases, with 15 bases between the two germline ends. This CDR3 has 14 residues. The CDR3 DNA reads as TGTGCCACCAGTGACAAATGGACAGACTCTGGCTACACCTTC. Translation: CATSDKWTDSGYTF.

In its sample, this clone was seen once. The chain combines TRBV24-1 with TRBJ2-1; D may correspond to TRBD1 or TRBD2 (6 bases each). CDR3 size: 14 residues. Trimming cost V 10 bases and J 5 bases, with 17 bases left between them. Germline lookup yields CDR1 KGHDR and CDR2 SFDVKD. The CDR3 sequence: CATRRRGSDNEQFF. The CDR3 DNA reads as TGTGCCACGAGAAGGAGGGGGTCGGACAATGAGCAGTTCTTC.

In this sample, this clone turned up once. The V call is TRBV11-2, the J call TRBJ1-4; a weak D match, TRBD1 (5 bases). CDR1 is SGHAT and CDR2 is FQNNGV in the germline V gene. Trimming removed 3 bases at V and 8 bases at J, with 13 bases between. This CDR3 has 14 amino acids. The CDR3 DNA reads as TGTGCCAGCAGCTTCGGCAGGGTAGGGGAAAAACTGTTTTTT. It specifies CASSFGRVGEKLFF.

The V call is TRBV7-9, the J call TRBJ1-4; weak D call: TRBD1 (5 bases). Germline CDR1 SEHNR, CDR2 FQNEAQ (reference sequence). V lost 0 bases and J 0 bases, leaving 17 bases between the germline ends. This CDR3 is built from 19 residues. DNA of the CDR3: TGTGCCAGCAGCTTAGCGAGGGGACGGCAAGACGCAACTAATGAAAAACTGTTTTTT. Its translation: CASSLARGRQDATNEKLFF.

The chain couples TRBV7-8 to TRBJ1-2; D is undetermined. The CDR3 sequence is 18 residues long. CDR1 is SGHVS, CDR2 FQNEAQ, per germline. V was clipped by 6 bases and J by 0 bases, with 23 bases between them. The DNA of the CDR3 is TGTGCCAGCAGGAATTCTCTGAGACGAGGCTATACTAACTATGGCTACACCTTC. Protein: CASRNSLRRGYTNYGYTF. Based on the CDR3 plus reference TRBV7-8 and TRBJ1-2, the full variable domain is GAGVSQSPRYKVAKRGQDVALRCDPISGHVSLFWYQQALGQGPEFLTYFQNEAQLDKSGLPSDRFFAERPEGSVSTLKIQRTQQEDSAVYLCASRNSLRRGYTNYGYTFGSGTRLTVV.

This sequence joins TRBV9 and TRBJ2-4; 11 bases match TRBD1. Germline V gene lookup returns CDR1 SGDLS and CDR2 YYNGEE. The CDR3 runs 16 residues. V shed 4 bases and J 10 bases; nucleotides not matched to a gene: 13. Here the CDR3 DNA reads TGTGCCAGCAGCTCTGGGGATAGGGACAGGGGGAATATTCAGTACTTC. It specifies CASSSGDRDRGNIQYF.

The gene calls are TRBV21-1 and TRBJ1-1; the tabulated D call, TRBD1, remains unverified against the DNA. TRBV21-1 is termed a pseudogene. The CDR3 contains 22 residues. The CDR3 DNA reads TGTGCCAGCAGCAAAGGGGATAAGACAGGGGGCGCGTTACGTTGTGATGTCACTGAAGCTTTCTTT. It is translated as CASSKGDKTGGALRCDVTEAFF.

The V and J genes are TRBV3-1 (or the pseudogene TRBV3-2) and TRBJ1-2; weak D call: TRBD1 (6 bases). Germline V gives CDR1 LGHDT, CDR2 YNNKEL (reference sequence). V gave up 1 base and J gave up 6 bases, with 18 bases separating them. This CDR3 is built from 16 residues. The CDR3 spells CASSQGRWRGADGYTF. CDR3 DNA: TGTGCCAGCAGCCAAGGAAGGTGGAGGGGGGCCGATGGCTACACCTTC.

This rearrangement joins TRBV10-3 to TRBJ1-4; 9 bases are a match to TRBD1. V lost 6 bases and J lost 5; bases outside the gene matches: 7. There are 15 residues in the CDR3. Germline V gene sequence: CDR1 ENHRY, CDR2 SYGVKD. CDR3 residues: CAIRSGTGRNEKLFF. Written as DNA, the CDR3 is TGTGCCATCAGATCCGGGACAGGGAGGAATGAAAAACTGTTTTTT.

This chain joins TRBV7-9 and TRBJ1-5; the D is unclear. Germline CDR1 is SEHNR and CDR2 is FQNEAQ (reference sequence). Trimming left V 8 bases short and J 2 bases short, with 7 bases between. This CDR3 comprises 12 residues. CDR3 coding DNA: TGTGCCAGCGCTCGTGGCAATCAGCCCCAGCATTTT. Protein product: CASARGNQPQHF.

The CDR3 nucleotides are TGTGCCAGCAGCCAAGATGCAAGCTCCGGGGCCAACGTCCTGACTTTC. This sequence encodes CASSQDASSGANVLTF. The chain joins TRBV3-1 (or the pseudogene TRBV3-2) to TRBJ2-6; D is uncertain. Germline values: CDR1 LGHDT, CDR2 YNNKEL (reference sequence). The V end lost 0 bases, the J end lost 4 bases, and 10 bases lay between the germline ends. The CDR3 runs 16 residues.

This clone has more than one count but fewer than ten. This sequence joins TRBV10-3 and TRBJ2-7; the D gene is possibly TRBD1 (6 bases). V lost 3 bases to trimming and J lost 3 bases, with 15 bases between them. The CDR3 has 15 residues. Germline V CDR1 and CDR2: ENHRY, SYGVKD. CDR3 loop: CAISDHRTDNYEQYF. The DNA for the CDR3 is TGTGCCATCAGTGACCACCGGACAGACAACTACGAGCAGTACTTC.

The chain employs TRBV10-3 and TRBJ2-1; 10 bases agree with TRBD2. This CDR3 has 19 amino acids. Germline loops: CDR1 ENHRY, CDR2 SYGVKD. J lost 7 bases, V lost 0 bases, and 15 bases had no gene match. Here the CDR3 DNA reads TGTGCCATCAGTGAGTCGATATCTGCAGCGGGGGGGGTGGGTAATGAGCAGTTCTTC. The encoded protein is CAISESISAAGGVGNEQFF.

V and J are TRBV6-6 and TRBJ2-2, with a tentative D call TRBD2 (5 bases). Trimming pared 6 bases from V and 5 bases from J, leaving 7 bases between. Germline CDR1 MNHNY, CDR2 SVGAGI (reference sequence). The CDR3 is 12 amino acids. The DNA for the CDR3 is TGTGCCAGCAGCCTAGCAACCGGGGAGCTGTTTTTT. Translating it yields CASSLATGELFF.

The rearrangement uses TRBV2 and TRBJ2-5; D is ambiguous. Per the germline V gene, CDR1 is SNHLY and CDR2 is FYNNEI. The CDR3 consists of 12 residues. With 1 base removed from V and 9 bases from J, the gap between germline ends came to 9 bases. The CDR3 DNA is TGTGCCAGCAGTGAAGGTTTAAGGGCCCAGTACTTC. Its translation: CASSEGLRAQYF. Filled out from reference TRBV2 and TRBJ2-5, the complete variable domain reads EPEVTQTPSHQVTQMGQEVILRCVPISNHLYFYWYRQILGQKVEFLVSFYNNEISEKSEIFDDQFSVERPDGSNFTLKIRSTKLEDSAMYFCASSEGLRAQYFGPGTRLLVL.